These T cell receptor beta chains were read from a single sample in a study of glioma-infiltrating T cells. One entry per CDR3 protein, called by TCRdb with MiXCR from the multiplex PCR reads. The sample includes around 99,000 distinct CDR3 sequences, less than 30% of them seen just once. Sequencing was carried out using glioma tissue, nonneoplastic brain tissue, or PBMCs (not recorded which). The receptors derive from a human donor with low-grade glioma or glioblastoma, undergoing nonglioma brain surgery, or in good health (not recorded which). The CDR3 runs from the conserved cysteine through the conserved F or W. A D gene is named only where the DNA matches it firmly. Size is omitted from some rows. Given values are once, few, many or a class for expanded clones.

J gene,CDR3 length,V gene,clone size,D gene,CDR3 DNA,CDR3 protein
TRBJ2-5,16,TRBV4-3,.,.,TGCGCCAGCAGCCAATTAGGGGACGGGGGAGAAGAGACCCAGTACTTC,CASSQLGDGGEETQYF
TRBJ2-7,14,TRBV19,.,TRBD1,TGTGCCAGTAAACAGGGGTCGGGCTCTACCGAGCAGTACTTC,CASKQGSGSTEQYF
TRBJ1-1,12,TRBV2,many,.,TGTGCCAGCAGTGATCGGGACCTCAGAGCTTTCTTT,CASSDRDLRAFF
TRBJ1-5,12,TRBV27,.,TRBD1,TGTGCCAGCAGGGACAGGGGTAAGGCCCAGCATTTT,CASRDRGKAQHF
TRBJ1-1,13,TRBV27,many,.,TGTGCCAGCAGTTTATCAGGGATGACTGAAGCTTTCTTT,CASSLSGMTEAFF
TRBJ1-2,14,TRBV3-1,many,.,TGTGCCAGCAGCCAAGAGGGGGGCGGCTATGGCTACACCTTC,CASSQEGGGYGYTF
TRBJ2-7,14,TRBV6-1,many,TRBD1,TGTGCCAGCAGCAGACAGGGGGCCCTTAACGAGCAGTACTTC,CASSRQGALNEQYF
TRBJ1-1,14,TRBV6-2/TRBV6-3,.,.,TGTGCCAGCATGTTCGGGGAGGCCAACACTGAAGCTTTCTTT,CASMFGEANTEAFF
TRBJ2-1,16,TRBV14,many,TRBD2,TGTGCCAGCAGCCCCTTGAGACCTAGCGGATACAATGAGCAGTTCTTC,CASSPLRPSGYNEQFF
TRBJ1-3,14,TRBV3-1,many,.,TGTGCCAGCAGCCTGCCGGGCTCTGGAAACACCATATATTTT,CASSLPGSGNTIYF
TRBJ2-7,13,TRBV7-8,many,.,TGTGCCAGCAGCTTAGATGAGACTGGCGAGCAGTACTTC,CASSLDETGEQYF
TRBJ1-5,14,TRBV28,medium-sized,.,TGTGCCAGCAGTCCAGGACAGTTGAATCAGCCCCAGCATTTT,CASSPGQLNQPQHF
TRBJ2-3,12,TRBV7-2,.,.,TGTGCCAGCAGCTACCCCTGGGATACGCAGTATTTT,CASSYPWDTQYF
TRBJ2-7,17,TRBV6-1,many,.,TGTGCCAGCAGAGCCACCCCGGGGCGGGGAAACCCCTACGAGCAGTACTTC,CASRATPGRGNPYEQYF
TRBJ1-4,15,TRBV7-2,many,.,TGTGCCAGCAGCCCCCGGGACGTCGGTAATGAAAAACTGTTTTTT,CASSPRDVGNEKLFF
TRBJ2-1,14,TRBV7-2,many,.,TGTGCCAGTATAGCGGCCAACTCCTACAATGAGCAGTTCTTC,CASIAANSYNEQFF
TRBJ1-1,13,TRBV12-3/TRBV12-4,many,.,TGTGCCAGAAGAAGTCCAGAGAACACTGAAGCTTTCTTT,CARRSPENTEAFF
TRBJ2-1,15,TRBV4-3,.,TRBD1,TGCGCCAGCAGCCAATCGTGGGACAGGGACGATGAGCAGTTCTTC,CASSQSWDRDDEQFF
TRBJ2-7,16,TRBV18,.,TRBD2,TGTGCCAGCTCACCGTCTCGGGGGGGGGATCCCTACGAGCAGTACTTC,CASSPSRGGDPYEQYF
TRBJ1-5,18,TRBV27,many,TRBD1,TGTGCCAGCAGTCCATTCGGCCGGGGGACAGGGGGCACTCAGCCCCAGCATTTT,CASSPFGRGTGGTQPQHF
TRBJ1-4,19,TRBV12-3/TRBV12-4,.,.,TGTGCCAGCAGCTCTATACCAGGTCGACAGGCTGGAACTAATGAAAAACTGTTTTTT,CASSSIPGRQAGTNEKLFF
TRBJ1-5,14,TRBV5-1,many,.,TGCGCCAGCAGCTCGGGGACCTTATCATCGCCCCAGCATTTT,CASSSGTLSSPQHF
TRBJ2-7,13,TRBV5-1,many,.,TGCGCCAGCAGCTTGGTCGAGAGGAGCGAGCAGTACTTC,CASSLVERSEQYF
TRBJ1-1,12,TRBV14,many,TRBD1,TGTGCCAGCAGCCCGGACAGGGAACGAGCTTTCTTT,CASSPDRERAFF
TRBJ1-1,18,TRBV18,many,TRBD1,TGTGCCAGCTCACCCCGGAGCGGGACAGGGGTTACGAACACTGAAGCTTTCTTT,CASSPRSGTGVTNTEAFF
TRBJ2-7,12,TRBV27,.,.,TGTTTCCGTCCAAGGTCCTACAACGAGCAGTACTTC,CFRPRSYNEQYF
TRBJ2-5,12,TRBV20-1,many,TRBD2,TGCAGTGCTCAGACTAGCGGGGCCGCGCGGTACTTC,CSAQTSGAARYF
TRBJ2-5,15,TRBV15,many,TRBD1,TGTGCCACCAGCAGGAAGAAGGGACAGCAAGAGACCCAGTACTTC,CATSRKKGQQETQYF
TRBJ2-5,14,TRBV29-1,.,.,TGCAGGGCCCTCCTTATGGGAGGAGACGAGACCCAGTACTTC,CRALLMGGDETQYF
TRBJ2-7,14,TRBV7-8,many,TRBD1,TGTGCCAGCAGCTTACGAGACAGGGCCTACGAGCAGTACTTC,CASSLRDRAYEQYF
TRBJ2-1,15,TRBV3-1,few,.,TGTGCCAGCAGCACATCCGGGACAAATTACAATGAGCAGTTCTTC,CASSTSGTNYNEQFF
TRBJ2-1,17,TRBV2,.,TRBD2,TGTGCCAGCCGGAACCCGACTAACGGGGGGGGGCGAAATGAGCAGTTCTTC,CASRNPTNGGGRNEQFF